This T cell receptor (beta chain) was identified in a study of memory CD4+ T cells and cytomegalovirus serostatus. About the research overall: Donors were healthy Belgian adults, 9 CMV seropositive and fewer than 30 seronegative. Whole-study results and caveats: The CMV-associated TCR signature appears largely within the CD4+ memory repertoire.

Germline V gene sequence: CDR1 SGHNT, CDR2 YYREEE (reference sequence). CDR3 length equals 14 residues. The V gene end was trimmed by 5 bases and the J gene end by 7 bases; junction bases not matched to a gene: 9. Worth noting for this clone: The antigen is not known.

The sort gate was single viable CD3+CD4+CD8-CD45RO+ cells for memory CD4+ T cells. CD4+ T cells were isolated by positive magnetic selection. Assay: immunoSEQ multiplex PCR; the TCRdb copy retains only in-frame clones and omits some. The sample includes some 95,000 clones, roughly 80% of them seen just once. The origin of this receptor is an adult in good health and CMV-seropositive. The J gene is TRBJ2-1, the V gene TRBV5-4; 7 bases align to TRBD1. The source material was memory CD4+ T cells from blood. This CDR3 is CASSSPDRVNEQFF. The DNA for the CDR3 is TGTGCCAGCAGTTCACCCGACAGGGTAAATGAGCAGTTCTTC.